The clone carrying this TCR beta chain was seen many times. Its specificity is not known. Trimming took 0 bases from V and 0 from J, leaving 26 bases between them. This CDR3 has 21 residues. The V gene's germline CDR1 is DFQATT and CDR2 SNEGSKA (reference sequence). Ophthalmopathy cases met thresholds of Clinical Activity Score at least 3, NOSPECS grade at least 4 and duration under 3 months. Fresh peripheral blood, 8 to 10 ml, was the source of the PBMCs. TCR beta CDR3 sequences were amplified from RNA transcripts. The TCR CDR3 was amplified in a first-round RT-PCR using the HTBI primer set. TCRdb recomputed calls from the multiplex PCR reads with MiXCR, one row per CDR3 protein. The table lists about 530,000 distinct CDR3 sequences, 17% of them singletons. This entry is derived from a study of T cells in Graves' hyperthyroidism and ophthalmopathy. Study-wide points: In the blood, most expanded thyroid clonotypes above 0.001 appeared as well.

V usage is TRBV20-1 and J usage is TRBJ1-4; possibly TRBD1 for D (5 bases). The receptor was isolated from a woman aged 18-29 years with Graves' ophthalmopathy. The sequenced sample was blood. CDR3 region: CSARDLPLGLAETATNEKLFF. The CDR3 DNA follows: TGCAGTGCTAGAGACCTACCATTGGGACTTGCCGAAACAGCAACTAATGAAAAACTGTTTTTT.